The 30 T cell receptor beta chains given below trace back to one sample, sequenced in a study of blood T cells in healthy people across ages. Through a sample-barcoded 5' primer and a J-beta primer mix, a second PCR was run for roughly 7 to 11 cycles. TCRdb itself ran the 5' RACE reads through MiXCR, one entry per CDR3 protein. The sample contains about 1 million distinct CDR3 sequences, around 43% of which appear only once. The source material was blood. The receptors come from a woman in her sixties or seventies in good health.

This chain uses TRBV20-1 with TRBJ2-4; D unresolved. The CDR3 extends over 16 amino acids. Per the germline V gene, CDR1 is DFQATT and CDR2 is SNEGSKA (reference sequence). V was trimmed by 3 bases and J by 3 bases, leaving 18 bases between them. The CDR3 DNA follows: TGCAGTGCTAGTAGGAATCAGGCTCTAGTCAAAAACATTCAGTACTTC. This sequence encodes CSASRNQALVKNIQYF.

The V and J genes are TRBV10-3 and TRBJ2-7; D remains unclear. Trimming left V 0 bases short and J 0 bases short, with 12 bases between. CDR1 ENHRY and CDR2 SYGVKD come from the germline V gene. CDR3 size: 16 residues. CDR3 coding DNA: TGTGCCATCAGTGAGTCCGTAGGGAAGGGCTCCTACGAGCAGTACTTC. It encodes CAISESVGKGSYEQYF.

This clonotype was seen just once. This chain uses TRBV11-2 with TRBJ1-2; 8 bases are shared with TRBD1. Germline V gives CDR1 SGHAT, CDR2 FQNNGV. V was clipped by 2 bases and J by 2 bases; unmatched bases: 4. The CDR3 has 15 amino acids. CDR3 DNA sequence: TGTGCCAGCAGCTTACAGGGGGCCCGGAACTATGGCTACACCTTC. Protein: CASSLQGARNYGYTF.

The V gene is TRBV7-2, the J gene TRBJ1-2, with D hard to call. Germline V CDR1 and CDR2: SGHTA, FQGNSA. This CDR3 region has 15 residues. V lost 1 base and J 10 bases, leaving 19 bases between the germline ends. CDR3 nucleotide sequence: TGTGCCAGCAGCTTAGGAGCTACAGTATCTATGCTCTACACCTTC. Translation gives CASSLGATVSMLYTF.

V is TRBV12-3 or TRBV12-4 and J is TRBJ1-1, with D possibly TRBD1 on 6 matching bases. The V gene lost 7 bases and the J gene lost 4 bases, with 16 bases spanning the gap. The CDR3 is 14 residues long. Here the CDR3 DNA reads TGTGCCAGCACCCTACTACAAGGGGGCACTGAAGCTTTCTTT. Translation: CASTLLQGGTEAFF.

The chain couples TRBV24-1 to TRBJ2-1; no clear D. Trimming took off 2 bases at V and 12 bases at J, with 13 bases between the two ends. This CDR3 contains 13 residues. Per germline, CDR1 KGHDR and CDR2 SFDVKD. CDR3 sequence: CATSDSLWLGQFF. In nucleotides, the CDR3 is TGTGCCACCAGTGATTCGTTGTGGTTAGGGCAGTTCTTC.

This rearrangement joins TRBV28 to TRBJ2-1; a possible D gene is TRBD2 (6 bases). V lost 1 base, J lost 8 bases, and 12 bases lay in between. The CDR3 runs to 14 residues. The germline CDR1 and CDR2 sequences are MDHEN and SYDVKM. DNA for the CDR3: TGTGCCAGCAGTTTATACGGGAGTTGGCATGAGCAGTTCTTC. Translating gives CASSLYGSWHEQFF.

CDR3 residues: CSARDRDRGPYNEQFF. DNA of the CDR3: TGCAGTGCTAGAGATAGGGACAGGGGGCCCTACAATGAGCAGTTCTTC. The J gene is TRBJ2-1, the V gene TRBV20-1, with 12 bases lining up with TRBD1. The CDR3 has 16 residues. V lost 0 bases to trimming and J lost 2 bases; unmatched junction nucleotides: 2. Germline lookup yields CDR1 DFQATT and CDR2 SNEGSKA (reference sequence).

The V call is TRBV20-1, the J call TRBJ1-5; perhaps TRBD1 as D (5 bases). Germline CDR1 reads DFQATT; CDR2 reads SNEGSKA (reference sequence). Trimming cost V 4 bases and J 0 bases, with 13 bases left between them. The CDR3 spans 15 residues. The CDR3 nucleotides are TGCAGTGCTACCTCGGGGGGATCTAGCAATCAGCCCCAGCATTTT. This gives the protein CSATSGGSSNQPQHF.

A word on this clonotype: A clone one base away is much larger, so this may be a read error. The gene calls are TRBV4-1 and TRBJ1-1, with D possibly matching TRBD1 (5 bases). Per the germline V gene, CDR1 is MGHRA and CDR2 is YSYEKL. With 2 bases removed from V and 12 bases from J, the gap between germline ends came to 16 bases. CDR3 length: 13 residues. This CDR3 is CASSQLLGGESFF. CDR3 in DNA: TGCGCCAGCAGCCAACTTCTGGGGGGGGAATCTTTCTTT.

The chain recombines TRBV7-3 with TRBJ2-3; weak D call: TRBD2 (5 bases). V lost 1 base and J lost 4, with 9 bases in between. Germline-derived CDR1 and CDR2 are SGHTA and FQGTGA. The CDR3 length is 14 residues. CDR3 DNA sequence: TGTGCCAGCAGCTTAAAAGGGCGGGCAGATACGCAGTATTTT. It translates to CASSLKGRADTQYF.

This clonotype was picked up one time. The chain combines TRBV4-2 with TRBJ2-1, with TRBD2 matching over 8 bases. The CDR3 loop spans 17 amino acids. The ends lost 2 bases at V and 10 bases at J; junction bases unmatched: 16. Germline V gene lookup returns CDR1 LGHNA and CDR2 YNFKEQ. The CDR3 here is CASSQPTESGGPTEQFF. Written as DNA, the CDR3 is TGTGCCAGCAGCCAACCCACGGAGAGCGGGGGACCGACCGAGCAGTTCTTC.

The chain has TRBV9 and TRBJ2-7; D perhaps matches TRBD1 (5 bases). The CDR3 has 15 amino acids. Germline loops: CDR1 SGDLS, CDR2 YYNGEE. Trimming removed 2 bases at V and 4 bases at J, with 16 bases between. CDR3 nucleotide sequence: TGTGCCAGCAGCGTGGCCCAGGGCCTCGGGTACGAGCAGTACTTC. Protein product: CASSVAQGLGYEQYF.

The chain carries TRBV6-6 and TRBJ1-6; 9 bases are a match to TRBD1. The V gene's germline CDR1 is MNHNY and CDR2 SVGAGI (reference sequence). CDR3 length: 16 amino acids. The V gene end was trimmed by 7 bases and the J gene end by 5 bases; junction bases not matched to a gene: 9. The CDR3 DNA follows: TGTGCCAGCACCTTAACCGGGACAGGGCATAATTCACCCCTCCACTTT. Protein product: CASTLTGTGHNSPLHF.

The V gene is TRBV21-1, the J gene TRBJ2-1; TRBD2 is the table's D call, not checked against the DNA. TRBV21-1 is labeled a pseudogene. This CDR3 is built from 16 residues. CDR3 nucleotide sequence: TGTGCCAGCAGCAAAGTAGCGGGAGCGGCCTACAATGAGCAGTTCTTC. It is translated as CASSKVAGAAYNEQFF.

This clonotype was seen more than once but under ten times. The V gene is TRBV29-1, the J gene TRBJ2-5; the D gene could be TRBD1 or TRBD2 (5 bases each). The germline gives CDR1 SQVTM, CDR2 ANQGSEA. This CDR3 spans 11 amino acids. Deletions cut 5 bases from V and 3 bases from J, with 7 bases between. The CDR3 region is CSVRGEETQYF. CDR3 DNA sequence: TGCAGCGTTCGAGGGGAAGAGACCCAGTACTTC.

V and J are TRBV4-1 and TRBJ2-2, with a tentative D call TRBD2 (5 bases). This CDR3 has 14 residues. V lost 3 bases and J 5 bases, leaving 10 bases between the germline ends. Germline V gene lookup returns CDR1 MGHRA and CDR2 YSYEKL. The CDR3 loop reads CASSQVTGTGELFF. In DNA, the CDR3 is TGCGCCAGCAGCCAGGTGACGGGGACCGGGGAGCTGTTTTTT.

This clonotype has only a few counts. The chain combines TRBV6-2 or TRBV6-3 with TRBJ2-6, with 7 bases that match TRBD1. This CDR3 region has 17 residues. Losses at the gene ends were 6 bases for V and 0 bases for J; bases not matched to a gene: 8. Germline CDR1 is MNHEY and CDR2 is SVGEGT. CDR3: CASSRGYGSSGANVLTF. CDR3 DNA: TGTGCCAGCAGCAGGGGGTACGGGTCCTCTGGGGCCAACGTCCTGACTTTC.

In this sample, this clonotype turned up a few times. The chain uses TRBV3-1 and TRBJ2-5; 8 positions agree with TRBD1. This CDR3 contains 14 residues. Germline CDR1 LGHDT, CDR2 YNNKEL (reference sequence). J gave up 4 bases and V 3 bases, and 4 bases lay outside the gene matches. In DNA, the CDR3 is TGTGCCAGCAGCCAGACGGGACAGGTAGAGACCCAGTACTTC. Protein sequence: CASSQTGQVETQYF.

The rearrangement links TRBV12-3 or TRBV12-4 to TRBJ2-5; the match to TRBD1 covers 7 bases. The CDR3 totals 13 residues. The V and J ends lost 7 bases and 6 bases, in that order; junction bases with no gene match: 8. The CDR3 sequence is CASTPGTEKTQYF. CDR3 nucleotides: TGTGCCAGCACCCCGGGGACAGAAAAGACCCAGTACTTC.

The chain is built from TRBV4-1 and TRBJ2-2; no clear D. V was shortened by 3 bases and J by 7 bases, with 9 bases between the two germline ends. This CDR3 is built from 13 residues. Germline assignment: CDR1 MGHRA and CDR2 YSYEKL. The CDR3 reads CASSHVPGGELFF. CDR3 bases: TGCGCCAGCAGCCACGTCCCGGGCGGGGAGCTGTTTTTT.

Details on this clonotype: With a much larger clone just one base away, this may be a read error. This is likely a read error, given that the CDR3 carries no conserved phenylalanine or tryptophan at its end. The CDR3 reads CASSLVQGTYEQYL. The CDR3 DNA sequence: TGTGCCAGCAGCTTAGTACAGGGGACCTACGAGCAGTACCTC. The V gene is TRBV7-2, the J gene TRBJ2-7, with 7 bases that match TRBD1. This CDR3 has 14 amino acids. Trimming took 1 base from V and 2 from J; bases not matched to a gene: 2. CDR1 and CDR2 (germline): SGHTA, FQGNSA.

This clonotype occurred a few times. The CDR3 sequence: CASRFSSAYNEQFF. In DNA, the CDR3 is TGTGCCAGCAGATTTTCTAGCGCGTACAATGAGCAGTTCTTC. This chain joins TRBV12-3 or TRBV12-4 and TRBJ2-1; D is perhaps TRBD2 (6 bases). The V and J ends lost 6 bases and 4 bases respectively, with 13 bases between them. CDR3 length equals 14 residues.

The chain joins TRBV10-3 to TRBJ2-3; D unclear. This CDR3 is built from 13 residues. Germline values: CDR1 ENHRY, CDR2 SYGVKD. The V gene lost 0 bases and the J gene lost 5 bases, with 6 bases spanning the gap. In DNA form, the CDR3 reads TGTGCCATCAGTGAGTCCGACCAAGATACGCAGTATTTT. Translated: CAISESDQDTQYF.

A note on this clonotype: An end of the junction differs from the germline gene, which may be a read error. This rearrangement joins TRBV2 to TRBJ2-7, with a weak D call TRBD2 (5 bases). From germline, CDR1 is SNHLY and CDR2 FYNNEI. The CDR3 spans 14 residues. The chain's CDR3 is CASREQRVTYERYF. The CDR3 DNA is TGTGCCAGCAGGGAACAGAGGGTTACCTACGAGCGGTACTTC.

V gene TRBV15 combines with J gene TRBJ2-1; no clear D gene. The germline V and J ends were trimmed by 2 bases and 7 bases, with 12 bases remaining between them. Germline V gene lookup returns CDR1 LNHNV and CDR2 YYDKDF (reference sequence). The CDR3 has 14 amino acids. The CDR3 region is CATSRPSDGNEQFF. CDR3 in DNA: TGTGCCACCAGCAGACCTTCGGACGGGAATGAGCAGTTCTTC.

This clonotype was recorded once. This chain links TRBV28 with TRBJ1-5, with D hard to call. Between the trimmed V and J ends, which lost 6 bases and 5 bases, there was a span of 8 bases. In germline, CDR1 is MDHEN, CDR2 SYDVKM. The CDR3 extends over 12 amino acids. The CDR3 sequence: CASRAVDQPQHF. The CDR3 region has the DNA TGTGCCAGCAGGGCGGTGGATCAGCCCCAGCATTTT.

The rearrangement joins TRBV12-5 to TRBJ2-7, with TRBD2 matching 11 bases. CDR3 length equals 14 residues. From germline, CDR1 is LGHNT and CDR2 FRNRAP. Trimming took 1 base from V and 4 from J; bases not matched to a gene: 0. CDR3 region: CASGLGLAGYEQYF. CDR3 sequence (DNA): TGTGCTAGTGGTTTGGGACTAGCGGGGTACGAGCAGTACTTC.

With regard to this clonotype: The junction differs from germline at one of its ends, possibly a read error. This chain connects TRBV11-2 to TRBJ2-1, with 8 bases matching TRBD2. This CDR3 has 14 residues. Germline V gene data show CDR1 as SGHAT and CDR2 as FQNNGV. The CDR3 bases are TGTGCCAGCAAGGACGGGAGGGCCTACAATGGGCAGTTCTTC. This translates into CASKDGRAYNGQFF.

There are a few counts of this clonotype. V is TRBV20-1 and J is TRBJ2-3, with TRBD2 matching over 7 bases. From germline, CDR1 is DFQATT and CDR2 SNEGSKA (reference sequence). The CDR3 has 17 amino acids. With V trimmed by 1 base and J by 2 bases, 12 bases remained unmatched. This chain's CDR3 is CSARGASGTGFTDTQYF. The CDR3, as DNA: TGCAGTGCTAGAGGGGCCAGCGGGACTGGGTTCACAGATACGCAGTATTTT.